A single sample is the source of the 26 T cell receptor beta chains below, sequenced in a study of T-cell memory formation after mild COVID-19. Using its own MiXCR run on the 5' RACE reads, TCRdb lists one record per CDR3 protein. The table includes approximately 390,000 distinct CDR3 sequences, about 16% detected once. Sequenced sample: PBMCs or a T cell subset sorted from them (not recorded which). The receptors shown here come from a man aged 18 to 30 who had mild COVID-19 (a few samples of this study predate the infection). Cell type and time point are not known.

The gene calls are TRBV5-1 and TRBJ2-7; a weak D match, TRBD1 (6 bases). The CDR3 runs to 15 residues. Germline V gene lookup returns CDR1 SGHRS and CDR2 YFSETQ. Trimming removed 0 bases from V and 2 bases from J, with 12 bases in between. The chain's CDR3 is CASSLEQGPPYEQYF. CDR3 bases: TGCGCCAGCAGCTTGGAACAGGGTCCACCCTACGAGCAGTACTTC.

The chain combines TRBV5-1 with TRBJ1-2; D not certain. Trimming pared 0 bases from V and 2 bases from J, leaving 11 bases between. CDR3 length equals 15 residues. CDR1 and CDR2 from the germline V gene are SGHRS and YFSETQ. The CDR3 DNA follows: TGCGCCAGCAGCTTGGTAGAGAGACCAAACTATGGCTACACCTTC. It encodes CASSLVERPNYGYTF.

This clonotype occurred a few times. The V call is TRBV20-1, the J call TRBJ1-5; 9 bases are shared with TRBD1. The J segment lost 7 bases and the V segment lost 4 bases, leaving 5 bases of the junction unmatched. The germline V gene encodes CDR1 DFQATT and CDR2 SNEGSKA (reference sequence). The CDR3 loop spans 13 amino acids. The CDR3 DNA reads TGCAGTGCTACGGACAGGGGAGTCCAGCCCCAGCATTTT. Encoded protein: CSATDRGVQPQHF.

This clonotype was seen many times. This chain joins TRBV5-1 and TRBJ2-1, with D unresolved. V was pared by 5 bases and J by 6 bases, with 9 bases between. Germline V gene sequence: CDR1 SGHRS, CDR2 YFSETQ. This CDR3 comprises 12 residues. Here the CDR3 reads CASSQGSNEQFF. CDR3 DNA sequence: TGCGCCAGCAGTCAAGGTTCCAATGAGCAGTTCTTC.

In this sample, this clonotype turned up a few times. CDR3: CASSGTAISGANVLTF. The CDR3 DNA reads TGTGCCAGCTCCGGGACAGCAATCTCTGGGGCCAACGTCCTGACTTTC. The chain recombines TRBV12-3 or TRBV12-4 with TRBJ2-6, with 7 bases lining up with TRBD1. The J segment lost 0 bases and the V segment lost 8 bases, leaving 7 bases of the junction unmatched. There are 16 residues in the CDR3.

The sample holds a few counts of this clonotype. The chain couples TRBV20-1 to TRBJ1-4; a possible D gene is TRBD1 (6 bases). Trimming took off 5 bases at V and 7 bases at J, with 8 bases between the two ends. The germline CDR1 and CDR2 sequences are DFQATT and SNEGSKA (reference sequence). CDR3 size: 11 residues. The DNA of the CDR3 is TGCAGTGCTGCGGACAGTGAAAAACTGTTTTTT. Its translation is CSAADSEKLFF.

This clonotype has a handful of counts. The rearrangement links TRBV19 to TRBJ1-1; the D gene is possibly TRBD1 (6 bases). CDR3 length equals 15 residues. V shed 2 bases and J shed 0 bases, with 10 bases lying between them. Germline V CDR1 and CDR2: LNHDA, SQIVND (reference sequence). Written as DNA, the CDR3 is TGTGCCAGTAGTATAAGGGGGGTATTGAACACTGAAGCTTTCTTT. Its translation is CASSIRGVLNTEAFF. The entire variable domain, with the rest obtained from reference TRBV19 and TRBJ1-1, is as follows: DGGITQSPKYLFRKEGQNVTLSCEQNLNHDAMYWYRQDPGQGLRLIYYSQIVNDFQKGDIAEGYSVSREKKESFPLTVTSAQKNPTAFYLCASSIRGVLNTEAFFGQGTRLTVV.

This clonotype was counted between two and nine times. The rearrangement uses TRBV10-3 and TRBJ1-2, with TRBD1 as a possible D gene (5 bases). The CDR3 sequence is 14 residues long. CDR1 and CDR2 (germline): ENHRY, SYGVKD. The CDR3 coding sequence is TGTGCGGTGGCAGGGAAACGAGAGGAGGGTCACTACACCTTC. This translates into CAVAGKREEGHYTF.

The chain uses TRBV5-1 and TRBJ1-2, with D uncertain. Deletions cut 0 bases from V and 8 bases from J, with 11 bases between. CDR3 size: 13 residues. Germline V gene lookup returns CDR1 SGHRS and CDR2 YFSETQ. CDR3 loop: CASSLGPSEGYTF. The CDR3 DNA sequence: TGCGCCAGCAGCTTGGGCCCCTCTGAGGGCTACACCTTC.

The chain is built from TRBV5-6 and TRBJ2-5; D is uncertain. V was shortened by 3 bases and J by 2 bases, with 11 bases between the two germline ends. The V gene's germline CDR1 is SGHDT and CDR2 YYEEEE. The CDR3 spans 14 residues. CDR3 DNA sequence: TGTGCCAGCAGCTACCGGGCCCTTCAAGAGACCCAGTACTTC. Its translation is CASSYRALQETQYF.

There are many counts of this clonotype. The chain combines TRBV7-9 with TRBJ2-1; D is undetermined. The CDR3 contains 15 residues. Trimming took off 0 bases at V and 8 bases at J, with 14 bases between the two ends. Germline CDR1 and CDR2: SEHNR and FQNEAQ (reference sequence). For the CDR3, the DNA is TGTGCCAGCAGCTTAGCAGGGAACGCCGCTCATGAGCAGTTCTTC. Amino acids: CASSLAGNAAHEQFF.

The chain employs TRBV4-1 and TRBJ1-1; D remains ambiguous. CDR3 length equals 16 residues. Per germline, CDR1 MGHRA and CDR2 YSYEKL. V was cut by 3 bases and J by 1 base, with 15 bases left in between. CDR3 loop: CASSQVASVRNTEAFF. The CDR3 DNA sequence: TGCGCCAGCAGCCAGGTTGCGTCAGTAAGGAACACTGAAGCTTTCTTT.

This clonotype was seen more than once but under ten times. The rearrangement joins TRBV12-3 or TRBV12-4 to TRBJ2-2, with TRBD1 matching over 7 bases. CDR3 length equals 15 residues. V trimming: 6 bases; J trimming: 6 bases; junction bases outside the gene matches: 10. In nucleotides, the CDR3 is TGTGCCAGCAGCAAGGGGCGGCAGGGGGCCGGGGAGCTGTTTTTT. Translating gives CASSKGRQGAGELFF.

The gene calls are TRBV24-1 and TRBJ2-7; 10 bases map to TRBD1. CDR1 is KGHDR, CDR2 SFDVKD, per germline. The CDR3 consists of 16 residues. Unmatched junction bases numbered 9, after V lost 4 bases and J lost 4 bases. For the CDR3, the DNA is TGTGCCACCAGTGACCACCCTGACAGGGGGCGATACGAGCAGTACGTC. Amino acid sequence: CATSDHPDRGRYEQYV.

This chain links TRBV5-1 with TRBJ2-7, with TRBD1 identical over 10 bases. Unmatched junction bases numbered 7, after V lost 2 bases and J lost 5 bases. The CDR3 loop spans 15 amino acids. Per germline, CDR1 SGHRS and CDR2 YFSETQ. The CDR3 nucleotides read TGCGCCAGCAGCTTCCCACAGACAGGGGGCGACGAGCAGTACTTC. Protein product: CASSFPQTGGDEQYF. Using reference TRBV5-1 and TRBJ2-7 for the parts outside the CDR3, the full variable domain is KAGVTQTPRYLIKTRGQQVTLSCSPISGHRSVSWYQQTPGQGLQFLFEYFSETQRNKGNFPGRFSGRQFSNSRSEMNVSTLELGDSALYLCASSFPQTGGDEQYFGPGTRLTVT.

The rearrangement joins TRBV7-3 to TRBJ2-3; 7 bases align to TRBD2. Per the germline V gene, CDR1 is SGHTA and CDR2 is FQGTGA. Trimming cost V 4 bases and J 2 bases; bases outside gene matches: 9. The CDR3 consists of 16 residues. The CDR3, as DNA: TGTGCCAGCAGCTCGACCGTAGCGGGTAACACAGATACGCAGTATTTT. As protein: CASSSTVAGNTDTQYF.

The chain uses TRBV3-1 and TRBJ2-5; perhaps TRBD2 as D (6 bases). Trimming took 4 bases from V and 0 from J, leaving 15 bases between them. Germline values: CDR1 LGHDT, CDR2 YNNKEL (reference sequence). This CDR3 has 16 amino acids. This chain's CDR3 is CASSLPTSWYQETQYF. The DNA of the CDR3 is TGTGCCAGCAGCCTCCCGACTAGTTGGTACCAAGAGACCCAGTACTTC.

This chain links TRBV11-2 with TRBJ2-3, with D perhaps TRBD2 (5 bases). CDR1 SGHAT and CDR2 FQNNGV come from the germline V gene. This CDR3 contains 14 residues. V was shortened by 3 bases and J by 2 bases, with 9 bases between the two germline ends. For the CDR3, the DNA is TGTGCCAGCAGCTTGGACGGGATCACAGATACGCAGTATTTT. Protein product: CASSLDGITDTQYF. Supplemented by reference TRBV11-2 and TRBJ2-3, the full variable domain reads EAGVAQSPRYKIIEKRQSVAFWCNPISGHATLYWYQQILGQGPKLLIQFQNNGVVDDSQLPKDRFSAERLKGVDSTLKIQPAKLEDSAVYLCASSLDGITDTQYFGPGTRLTVL.

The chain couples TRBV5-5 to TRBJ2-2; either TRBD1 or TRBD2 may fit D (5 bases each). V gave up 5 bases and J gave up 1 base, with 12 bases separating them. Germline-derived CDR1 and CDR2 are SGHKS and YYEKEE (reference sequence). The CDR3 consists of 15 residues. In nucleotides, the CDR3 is TGTGCCAGCAGGGGAGCAGGGAGGAACACCGGGGAGCTGTTTTTT. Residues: CASRGAGRNTGELFF.

CDR3 sequence: CASSSAGPTEAFF. In nucleotides, the CDR3 is TGCGCCAGCAGCTCGGCAGGGCCCACTGAAGCTTTCTTT. J is TRBJ1-1 and V is TRBV5-1; maybe TRBD1 (5 bases). V was cut by 3 bases and J by 4 bases, with 10 bases left in between. CDR1 is SGHRS and CDR2 is YFSETQ in the germline V gene. The CDR3 consists of 13 residues.

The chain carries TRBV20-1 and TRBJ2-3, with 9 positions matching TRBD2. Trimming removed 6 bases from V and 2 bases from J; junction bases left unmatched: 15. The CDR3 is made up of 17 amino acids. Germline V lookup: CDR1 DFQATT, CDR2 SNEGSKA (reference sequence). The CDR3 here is CSATARGGAIVTDTQYF. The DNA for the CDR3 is TGCAGTGCAACCGCGCGGGGGGGTGCGATAGTCACAGATACGCAGTATTTT.

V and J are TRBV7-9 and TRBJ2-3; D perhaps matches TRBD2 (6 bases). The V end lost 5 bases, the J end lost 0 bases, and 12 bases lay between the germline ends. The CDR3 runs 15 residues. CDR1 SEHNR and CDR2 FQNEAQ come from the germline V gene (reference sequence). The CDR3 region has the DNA TGTGCCAGCAGCGTCGGGACTCCTAGCACAGATACGCAGTATTTT. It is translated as CASSVGTPSTDTQYF.

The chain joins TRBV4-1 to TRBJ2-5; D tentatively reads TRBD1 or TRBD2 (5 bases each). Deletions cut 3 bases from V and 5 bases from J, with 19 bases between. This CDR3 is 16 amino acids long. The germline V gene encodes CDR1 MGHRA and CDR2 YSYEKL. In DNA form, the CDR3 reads TGCGCCAGCAGCCAGGAAAGGGGACGGACTTGGGAGACCCAGTACTTC. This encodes CASSQERGRTWETQYF.

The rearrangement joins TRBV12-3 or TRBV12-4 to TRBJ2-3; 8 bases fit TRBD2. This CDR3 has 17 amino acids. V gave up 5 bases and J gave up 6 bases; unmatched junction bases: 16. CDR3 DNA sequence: TGTGCCAGCAGTCAACCGGGACTAGGAAGGGCGGGGGATACGCAGTATTTT. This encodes CASSQPGLGRAGDTQYF.

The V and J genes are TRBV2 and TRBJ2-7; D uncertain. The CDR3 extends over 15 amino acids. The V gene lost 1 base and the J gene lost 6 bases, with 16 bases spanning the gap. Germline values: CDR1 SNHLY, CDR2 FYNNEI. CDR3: CASSEGTRRLSEQYV. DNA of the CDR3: TGTGCCAGCAGTGAAGGAACCCGACGGCTGAGCGAGCAGTACGTC.

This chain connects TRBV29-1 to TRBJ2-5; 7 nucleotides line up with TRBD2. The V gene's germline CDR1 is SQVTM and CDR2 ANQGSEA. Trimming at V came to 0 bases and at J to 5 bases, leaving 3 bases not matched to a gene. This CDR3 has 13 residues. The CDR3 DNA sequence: TGCAGCGTTGAAGAGGGGAGGGACGAGACCCAGTACTTC. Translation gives CSVEEGRDETQYF.